This entry describes one T cell receptor (beta chain). This sample was taken from a study of blood T cell repertoires in COVID-19. V gave up 5 bases and J gave up 8 bases; unmatched junction bases: 1. Germline CDR1 reads DFQATT; CDR2 reads SNEGSKA (reference sequence). CDR3 length: 11 amino acids. This table comes from immunoSEQ multiplex PCR, and its TCRdb copy is limited to in-frame clones, with some not included. Of some 46,000 clones in the sample, 80% to 90% were seen once. Source material: peripheral blood. The receptor was derived from a human donor in a cohort sampled during active COVID-19. The V call is TRBV20-1, the J call TRBJ1-4, with 8 bases lining up with TRBD1. As DNA, the CDR3 is TGCAGTGCTTGGGACAGGGAAAAACTGTTTTTT. Translating it yields CSAWDREKLFF.